The present T cell receptor (beta chain) was sequenced within a study of shared clonotypes between healthy human individuals. This clone was recorded only once. Antigen specificity is unknown. Naive CD8 cells lacked CD45RO and underwent positive selection for CCR7, leaving out terminally differentiated effector memory CD45RA+ cells. Data came from immunoSEQ multiplex PCR; TCRdb stores just in-frame clones and leaves some out. This sample has about 2 million clones, with about 94% found just once. General study results and limits: Across a handful of donors, naive CD4 shared 5% to 5.5%, naive CD8 more than 3%, memory CD4 about 2.5%, memory CD8 0.4%.

The length of the CDR3 is 15 residues. V was pared by 3 bases and J by 1 base, with 11 bases between. CDR1 is MNHNS, CDR2 SASEGT, per germline. Material: naive CD8+ T cells sorted from blood. This sequence was found in a young man in good health. The J gene is TRBJ2-3, the V gene TRBV6-1, with unresolved D. CDR3 nucleotides: TGTGCCAGCAGTGACGGGCTAGGAGGCACAGATACGCAGTATTTT. Amino acids: CASSDGLGGTDTQYF.